This T cell receptor (beta chain) derives from a study of PD-1 blockade in classical Hodgkin lymphoma. Study-level information: Nivolumab was given intravenously to patients at 3 mg/kg every 2 weeks.

The V and J ends lost 7 bases and 7 bases respectively, with 10 bases between them. Germline V gene data show CDR1 as MDHEN and CDR2 as SYDVKM. This CDR3 has 11 amino acids. Libraries were prepared by immunoSEQ multiplex PCR; TCRdb keeps only in-frame clonotypes and omits some of them. The table shows around 50,000 clones, with approximately 90% occurring only once. Study findings and constraints: Baseline diversity resembling that of newly diagnosed patients was seen in complete responders. Significantly greater TCR diversity emerged by C4D1 in CD4+ cells but not CD8+ cells.

Brentuximab vedotin exposure varied, and every patient relapsed after autologous stem cell transplantation. In the case of this clone: Its matching antigen is unknown.

This receptor was taken from a human donor with classical Hodgkin lymphoma. The material was peripheral blood mononuclear cells (PBMCs), obtained before the second cycle of nivolumab. The chain carries TRBV28 and TRBJ1-2; D gene unclear. DNA for the CDR3: TGTGCCAGCAAAACACCGGGTGGCTACACCTTC. Encoded protein: CASKTPGGYTF.